One sample yielded the 7 T cell receptor beta chains listed below, sequenced in a study of T cells after yellow fever vaccination. TCRdb passed the 5' RACE reads through MiXCR, listing each CDR3 protein once. The sample has about 630,000 distinct CDR3 sequences, approximately 13% seen once; the top ten hold around 14%. The sequencing used PBMCs, collected on the day of the yellow fever booster vaccination. The receptor source for this set is a man aged 25-45 years who received the YFV17D yellow fever vaccine.

There are a few counts of this clonotype. The J gene is TRBJ2-6, the V gene TRBV18; TRBD2 might be the D (5 bases). The CDR3 is made up of 15 amino acids. V gave up 3 bases and J gave up 3 bases, with 9 bases separating them. Per germline, CDR1 KGHSH and CDR2 LQKENI. The CDR3 sequence is CASSPYGVGANVLTF. In DNA form, the CDR3 reads TGTGCCAGCTCACCCTACGGGGTTGGGGCCAACGTCCTGACTTTC.

The sample holds a few counts of this clonotype. V is TRBV11-2 and J is TRBJ2-4, with 13 bases fitting TRBD2. The CDR3 extends over 19 amino acids. The V and J ends lost 5 bases and 0 bases, in that order; junction bases with no gene match: 10. The germline V gene has CDR1 SGHAT and CDR2 FQNNGV. Here the CDR3 reads CASSPPGLAGRLAKNIQYF. Here the CDR3 DNA reads TGTGCCAGCAGCCCCCCGGGACTAGCGGGACGGCTAGCCAAAAACATTCAGTACTTC.

This clonotype came up a few times. This chain links TRBV5-1 with TRBJ2-7; D not resolved. The CDR3 extends over 14 amino acids. CDR1 and CDR2 (germline): SGHRS, YFSETQ. V was trimmed by 0 bases and J by 6 bases, leaving 13 bases between them. The CDR3, as DNA: TGCGCCAGCAGCTTGGGCGAGGCCTGGAGCGAGCAGTACTTC. Translation gives CASSLGEAWSEQYF.

This clonotype appeared a few times. The chain has TRBV11-2 and TRBJ2-1, with D possibly being TRBD2 (5 bases). The germline V and J ends were trimmed by 4 bases and 0 bases, with 19 bases remaining between them. CDR1 and CDR2 from the germline V gene are SGHAT and FQNNGV. This CDR3 comprises 18 residues. CDR3 bases: TGTGCCAGCAGCTCCGGGCCCCCACTAGGTCTCTCCTACAATGAGCAGTTCTTC. The encoded protein is CASSSGPPLGLSYNEQFF.

This clonotype was seen many times. The V call is TRBV29-1, the J call TRBJ2-2, with 7 bases identical to TRBD1. The CDR3 contains 14 residues. Trimming removed 8 bases from V and 0 bases from J; junction bases left unmatched: 6. CDR1 is SQVTM and CDR2 is ANQGSEA in the germline V gene. The CDR3 nucleotides are TGCAGCATCCGACAGGGAGCGAACACCGGGGAGCTGTTTTTT. This gives the protein CSIRQGANTGELFF.

This clonotype was seen a handful of times. This chain links TRBV5-1 with TRBJ1-1, with D unclear. The CDR3 length is 13 residues. Trimming removed 4 bases from V and 6 bases from J, with 13 bases in between. Germline CDR1 reads SGHRS; CDR2 reads YFSETQ. The CDR3 nucleotides are TGCGCCAGCAGCCGATCGGAGGAGTCTGAAGCTTTCTTT. As protein: CASSRSEESEAFF.

The chain combines TRBV5-1 with TRBJ2-4; the D gene is possibly TRBD1 (6 bases). V was trimmed by 7 bases and J by 0 bases, leaving 11 bases between them. Looked up from germline, CDR1 is SGHRS and CDR2 is YFSETQ. The CDR3 runs to 14 residues. The CDR3 spells CASQQGSAKNIQYF. As DNA, the CDR3 is TGCGCCAGCCAACAGGGATCAGCCAAAAACATTCAGTACTTC.